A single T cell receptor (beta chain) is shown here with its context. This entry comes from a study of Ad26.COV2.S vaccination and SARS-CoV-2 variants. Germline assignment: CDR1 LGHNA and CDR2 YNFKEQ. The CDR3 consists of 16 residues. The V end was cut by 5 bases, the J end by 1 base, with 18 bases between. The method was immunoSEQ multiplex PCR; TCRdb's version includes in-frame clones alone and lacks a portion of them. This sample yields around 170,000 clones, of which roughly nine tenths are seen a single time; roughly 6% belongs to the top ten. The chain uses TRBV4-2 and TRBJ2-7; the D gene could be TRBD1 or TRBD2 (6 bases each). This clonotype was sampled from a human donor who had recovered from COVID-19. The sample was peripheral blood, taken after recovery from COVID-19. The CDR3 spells CASSEVGGIVSYEQYF. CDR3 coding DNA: TGTGCCAGCAGCGAAGTGGGGGGCATTGTATCCTACGAGCAGTACTTC.